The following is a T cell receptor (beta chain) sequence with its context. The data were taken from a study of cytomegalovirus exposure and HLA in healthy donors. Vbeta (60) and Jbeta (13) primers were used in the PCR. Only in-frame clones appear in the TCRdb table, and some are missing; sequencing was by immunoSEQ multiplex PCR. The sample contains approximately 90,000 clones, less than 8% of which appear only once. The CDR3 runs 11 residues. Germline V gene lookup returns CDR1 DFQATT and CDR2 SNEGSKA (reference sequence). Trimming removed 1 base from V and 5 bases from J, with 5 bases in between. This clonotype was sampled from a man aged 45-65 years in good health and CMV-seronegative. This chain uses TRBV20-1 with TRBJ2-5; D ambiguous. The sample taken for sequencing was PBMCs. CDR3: CSARAGETQYF. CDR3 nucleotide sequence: TGCAGTGCTAGAGCCGGGGAGACCCAGTACTTC.